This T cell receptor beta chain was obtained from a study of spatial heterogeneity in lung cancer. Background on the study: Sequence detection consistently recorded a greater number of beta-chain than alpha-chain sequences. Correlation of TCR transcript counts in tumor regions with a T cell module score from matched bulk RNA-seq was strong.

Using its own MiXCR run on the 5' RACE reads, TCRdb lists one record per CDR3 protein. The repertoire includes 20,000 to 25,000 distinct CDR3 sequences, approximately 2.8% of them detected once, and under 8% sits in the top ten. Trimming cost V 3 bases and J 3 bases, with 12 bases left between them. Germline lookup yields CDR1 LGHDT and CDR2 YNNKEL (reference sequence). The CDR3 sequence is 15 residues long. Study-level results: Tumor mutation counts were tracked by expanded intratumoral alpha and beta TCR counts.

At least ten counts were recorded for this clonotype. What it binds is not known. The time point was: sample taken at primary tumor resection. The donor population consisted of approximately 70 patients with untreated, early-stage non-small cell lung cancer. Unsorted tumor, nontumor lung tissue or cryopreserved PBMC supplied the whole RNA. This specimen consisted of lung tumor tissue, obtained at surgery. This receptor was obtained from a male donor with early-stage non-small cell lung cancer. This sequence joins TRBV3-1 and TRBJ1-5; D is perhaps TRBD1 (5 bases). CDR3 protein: CASSQTDTFNQPQHF. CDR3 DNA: TGTGCCAGCAGCCAGACGGACACTTTCAATCAGCCCCAGCATTTT. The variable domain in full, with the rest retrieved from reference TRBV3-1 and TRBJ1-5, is DTAVSQTPKYLVTQMGNDKSIKCEQNLGHDTMYWYKQDSKKFLKIMFSYNNKELIINETVPNRFSPKSPDKAHLNLHINSLELGDSAVYFCASSQTDTFNQPQHFGDGTRLSIL.